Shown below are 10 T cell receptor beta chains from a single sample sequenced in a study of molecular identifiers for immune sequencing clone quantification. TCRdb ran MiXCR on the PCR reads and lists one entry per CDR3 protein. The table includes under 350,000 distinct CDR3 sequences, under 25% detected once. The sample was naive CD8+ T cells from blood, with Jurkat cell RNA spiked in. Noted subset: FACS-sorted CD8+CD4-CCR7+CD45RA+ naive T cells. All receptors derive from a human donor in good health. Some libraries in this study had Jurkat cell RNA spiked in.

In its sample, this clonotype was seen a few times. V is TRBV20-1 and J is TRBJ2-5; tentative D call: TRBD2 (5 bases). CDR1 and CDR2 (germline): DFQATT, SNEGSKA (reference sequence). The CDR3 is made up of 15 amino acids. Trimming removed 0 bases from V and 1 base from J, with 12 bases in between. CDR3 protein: CSARDLSLAQETQYF. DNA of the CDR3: TGCAGTGCTAGAGATCTTAGCCTAGCCCAAGAGACCCAGTACTTC.

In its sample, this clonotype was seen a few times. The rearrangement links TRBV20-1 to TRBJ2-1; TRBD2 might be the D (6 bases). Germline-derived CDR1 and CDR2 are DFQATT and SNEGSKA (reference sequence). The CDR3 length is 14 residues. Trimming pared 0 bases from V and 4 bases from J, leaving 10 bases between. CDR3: CSARDGTSYNEQFF. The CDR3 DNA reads TGCAGTGCTAGAGATGGGACTTCTTACAATGAGCAGTTCTTC.

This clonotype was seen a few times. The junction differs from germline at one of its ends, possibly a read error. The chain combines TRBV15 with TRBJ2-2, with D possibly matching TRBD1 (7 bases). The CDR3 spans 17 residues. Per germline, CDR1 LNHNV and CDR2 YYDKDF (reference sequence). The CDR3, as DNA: TGTGCCACCAGCAGTCTAATAGGGGACAGCTACACCGGGGGGCTGTTTTTT. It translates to CATSSLIGDSYTGGLFF.

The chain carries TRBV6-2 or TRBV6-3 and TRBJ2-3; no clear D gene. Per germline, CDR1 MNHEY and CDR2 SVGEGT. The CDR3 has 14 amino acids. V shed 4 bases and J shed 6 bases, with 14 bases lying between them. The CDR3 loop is CASSFAMFDDTQYF. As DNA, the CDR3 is TGTGCCAGCAGTTTTGCAATGTTTGACGATACGCAGTATTTT.

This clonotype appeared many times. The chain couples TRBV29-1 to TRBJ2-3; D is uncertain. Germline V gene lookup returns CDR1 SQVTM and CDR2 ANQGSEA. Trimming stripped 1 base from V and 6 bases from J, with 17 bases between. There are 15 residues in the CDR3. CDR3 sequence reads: CSVEVDLGRWDTQYF. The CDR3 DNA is TGCAGCGTTGAAGTGGATCTAGGGCGTTGGGATACGCAGTATTTT.

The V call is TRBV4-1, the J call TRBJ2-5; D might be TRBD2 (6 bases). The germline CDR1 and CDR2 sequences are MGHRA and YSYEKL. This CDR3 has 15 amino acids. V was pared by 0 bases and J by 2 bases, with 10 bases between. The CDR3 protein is CASSQEGLKQETQYF. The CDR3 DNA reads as TGCGCCAGCAGCCAAGAAGGACTAAAACAAGAGACCCAGTACTTC.

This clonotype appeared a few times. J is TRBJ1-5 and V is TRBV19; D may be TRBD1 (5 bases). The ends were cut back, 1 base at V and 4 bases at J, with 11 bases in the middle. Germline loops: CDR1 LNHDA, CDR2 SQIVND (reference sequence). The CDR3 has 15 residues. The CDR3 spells CASSIGGTVNQPQHF. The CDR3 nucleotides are TGTGCCAGTAGTATAGGAGGGACGGTGAATCAGCCCCAGCATTTT.

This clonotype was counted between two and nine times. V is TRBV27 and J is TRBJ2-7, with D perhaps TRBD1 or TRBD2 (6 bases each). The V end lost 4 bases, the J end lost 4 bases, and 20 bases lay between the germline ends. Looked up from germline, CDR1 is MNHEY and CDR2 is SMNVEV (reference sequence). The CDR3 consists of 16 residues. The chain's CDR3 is CASSSLALSGAYEQYF. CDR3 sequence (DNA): TGTGCCAGCAGTTCATTGGCCTTATCGGGGGCTTACGAGCAGTACTTC.

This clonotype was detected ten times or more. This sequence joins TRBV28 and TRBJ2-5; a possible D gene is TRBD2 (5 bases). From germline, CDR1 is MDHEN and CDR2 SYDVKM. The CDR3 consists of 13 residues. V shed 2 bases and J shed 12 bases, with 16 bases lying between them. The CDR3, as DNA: TGTGCCAGCAGTTTAGGCGGACTGACACCGGAGTACTTC. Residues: CASSLGGLTPEYF. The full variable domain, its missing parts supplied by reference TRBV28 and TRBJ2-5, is DVKVTQSSRYLVKRTGEKVFLECVQDMDHENMFWYRQDPGLGLRLIYFSYDVKMKEKGDIPEGYSVSREKKERFSLILESASTNQTSMYLCASSLGGLTPEYFGPGTRLLVL.

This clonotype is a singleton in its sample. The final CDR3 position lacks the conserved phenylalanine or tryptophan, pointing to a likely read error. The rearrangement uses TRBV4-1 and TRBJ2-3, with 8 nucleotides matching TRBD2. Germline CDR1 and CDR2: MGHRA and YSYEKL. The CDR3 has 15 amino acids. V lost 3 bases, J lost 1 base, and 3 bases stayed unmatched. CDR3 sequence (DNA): TGCGCCAGCAGCCACCAGCGGGGGCGCACAGATACGCAGTATTCT. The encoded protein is CASSHQRGRTDTQYS.